This TCR beta chain was sequenced for a study of human T cells and chemical hapten exposure. Study overall: Women made up most patients, who had alopecia areata, totalis or universalis.

During construction of the library, unique molecular identifiers were attached to individual cDNA molecules for quantitative, reproducible TCR counting. TCRdb used MiXCR to reprocess the RACE reads, holding one entry per CDR3 protein. This sample yields 150,000 to 200,000 distinct CDR3 sequences, of which roughly 25% are seen a single time; approximately 2.1% belongs to the top ten. Time point meaning: patch test 3, about 24 weeks after DPC sensitization. The treatment was: therapeutic diphenylcyclopropenone sensitization with weekly scalp DPC. The CDR3 totals 15 residues. The ends were cut back, 2 bases at V and 1 base at J, with 9 bases in the middle. Germline V gene sequence: CDR1 MGHRA, CDR2 YSYEKL.

The TCR was taken from a woman aged 18-29 years with alopecia areata. Some clones in this sample may be carry-over from other donors' samples. This material consisted of whole blood, taken in connection with sensitization to the hapten diphenylcyclopropenone (DPC). The chain combines TRBV4-1 with TRBJ1-3; no definite D call. In nucleotides, the CDR3 is TGCGCCAGCAGCCAATTCCCGGAGTCTGGAAACACCATATATTTT. Amino acids: CASSQFPESGNTIYF.